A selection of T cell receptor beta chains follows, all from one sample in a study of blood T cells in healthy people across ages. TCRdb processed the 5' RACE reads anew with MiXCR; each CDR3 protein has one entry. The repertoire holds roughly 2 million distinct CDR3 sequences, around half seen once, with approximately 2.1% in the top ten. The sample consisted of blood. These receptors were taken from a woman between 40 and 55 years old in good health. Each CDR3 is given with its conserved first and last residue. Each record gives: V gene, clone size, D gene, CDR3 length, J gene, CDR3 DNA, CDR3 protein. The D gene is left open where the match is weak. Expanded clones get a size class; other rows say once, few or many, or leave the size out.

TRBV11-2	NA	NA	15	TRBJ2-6	TGTGCCAGCAGATCATCAGGCTCTGGGGCCAACGTCCTGACTTTC	CASRSSGSGANVLTF
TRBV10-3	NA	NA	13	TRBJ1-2	TGTGCCATCAGCCTTCAGACTAACTATGGCTACACCTTC	CAISLQTNYGYTF
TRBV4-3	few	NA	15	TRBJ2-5	TGCGCCAGCAGCCAAACCTTCCTCAGGCAAGAGACTCAGTACTTC	CASSQTFLRQETQYF
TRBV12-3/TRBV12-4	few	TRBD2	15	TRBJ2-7	TGTGCCAGCATAACGACGGGGGGGGCAAGGAACGAGCAGTACTTC	CASITTGGARNEQYF
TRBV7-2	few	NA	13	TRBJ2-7	TGTGCCAGCAGCCTTAAGACCGCCAGCGAGCAGTACTTC	CASSLKTASEQYF
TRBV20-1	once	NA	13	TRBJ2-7	TGCAGTGCCCTGGCCGTGAAACTCGACGAGCAGTACTTC	CSALAVKLDEQYF
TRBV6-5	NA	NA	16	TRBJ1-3	TGTGCCAGCAGGCAGTCGGGCCTCAGCTCTGGAAACACCATATATTTT	CASRQSGLSSGNTIYF
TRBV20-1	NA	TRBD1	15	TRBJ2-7	TGCAGTGCTAGGGACCCAGGGGGTAGCTCCTACGAGCAGTACTTC	CSARDPGGSSYEQYF
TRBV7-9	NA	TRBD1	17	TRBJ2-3	TGTGCCAGCAGCGCTCGGGACAGGGGGCCCTCCCGGGATACGCAGTATTTT	CASSARDRGPSRDTQYF
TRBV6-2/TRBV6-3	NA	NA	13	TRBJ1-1	TGTGCCGTCTTAACTCGTATGAACACTGAAGCTTTCTTT	CAVLTRMNTEAFF
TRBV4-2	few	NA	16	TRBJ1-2	TGTGCCAGCAGCCAAGATTCGGCCAGCTTTAACTATGGCTACACCTTC	CASSQDSASFNYGYTF
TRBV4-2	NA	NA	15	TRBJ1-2	TGTGCCAGCAGCCAAGAGATGGGGCAGGGGCGAGGCTACACCTTC	CASSQEMGQGRGYTF